The 9 T cell receptor beta chains presented below share a single source sample, sequenced in a study of shared clonotypes between healthy human individuals. The repertoire was sequenced with immunoSEQ multiplex PCR; TCRdb's copy has only in-frame clones and lacks some. The data show roughly 500,000 clones, about four fifths seen once. The sequenced sample was PBMCs. The receptors originated from a woman aged 40 to 49 in good health. Some clones in this sample may be carry-over from other donors' samples.

This clone was seen a few times. The V gene is TRBV11-1, the J gene TRBJ1-5, with D uncertain. CDR3 size: 13 residues. Per the germline V gene, CDR1 is SGHAT and CDR2 is FQDESV (reference sequence). The V end lost 1 base, the J end lost 3 bases, and 4 bases lay between the germline ends. The CDR3 here is CASSLGFNQPQHF. The DNA of the CDR3 is TGTGCCAGCAGCTTAGGGTTCAATCAGCCCCAGCATTTT.

V usage is TRBV7-8 and J usage is TRBJ2-1, with D possibly matching TRBD1 (5 bases). Germline CDR1 and CDR2: SGHVS and FQNEAQ. This CDR3 contains 13 residues. V lost 4 bases and J 4 bases, leaving 8 bases between the germline ends. The CDR3 loop is CASSSTEYNEQFF. The CDR3 bases are TGTGCCAGCAGCTCGACAGAATACAATGAGCAGTTCTTC.

The table lists this clone with a count of one. The chain has TRBV9 and TRBJ2-1; D is unclear. Trimming took 0 bases from V and 4 from J, leaving 11 bases between them. Germline V CDR1 and CDR2: SGDLS, YYNGEE. The CDR3 length is 15 residues. The CDR3 DNA is TGTGCCAGCAGCGTAGAATTTGCGTTGTACAATGAGCAGTTCTTC. This gives the protein CASSVEFALYNEQFF.

The J gene is TRBJ2-3, the V gene TRBV5-4; the D gene is possibly TRBD2 (6 bases). Germline values: CDR1 SGHNT, CDR2 YYREEE (reference sequence). There are 13 residues in the CDR3. The ends were cut back, 4 bases at V and 0 bases at J, with 6 bases in the middle. The CDR3 is CASSRGSTDTQYF. As DNA, the CDR3 is TGTGCCAGCAGCCGGGGGAGCACAGATACGCAGTATTTT.

The sample holds one count of this clone. The chain couples TRBV28 to TRBJ2-1; 11 nucleotides agree with TRBD2. The CDR3 extends over 21 amino acids. V lost 5 bases and J lost 2; bases outside the gene matches: 20. CDR1 and CDR2 (germline): MDHEN, SYDVKM. CDR3: CASSRPPGLADPGATYNEQFF. The CDR3 bases are TGTGCCAGCAGTCGCCCCCCGGGACTAGCGGACCCCGGGGCCACCTACAATGAGCAGTTCTTC.

This chain connects TRBV19 to TRBJ1-2; D not certain. This CDR3 spans 12 amino acids. Looked up from germline, CDR1 is LNHDA and CDR2 is SQIVND (reference sequence). V was clipped by 5 bases and J by 3 bases, with 7 bases between them. CDR3 in DNA: TGTGCCAGTAGTTTGCAGGACTATGGCTACACCTTC. Its protein product is CASSLQDYGYTF.

The V and J genes are TRBV4-2 and TRBJ2-7, with 7 bases matching TRBD1. Germline V lookup: CDR1 LGHNA, CDR2 YNFKEQ. The trim removed 1 base at V and 0 bases at J, leaving 6 bases unmatched. This CDR3 has 16 amino acids. In nucleotides, the CDR3 is TGTGCCAGCAGCCAAGCTCCCCGGGACAGCTCCTACGAGCAGTACTTC. Translating gives CASSQAPRDSSYEQYF.

This clone was counted many times. CDR3 sequence (DNA): TGCGCCAGCAGCCTTGGTCCCTCCGGGGAGACCCAGTACTTC. Translated: CASSLGPSGETQYF. This chain links TRBV5-1 with TRBJ2-5; D gene uncertain. Trimming left V 4 bases short and J 5 bases short, with 15 bases between. CDR3 size: 14 residues. In germline, CDR1 is SGHRS, CDR2 YFSETQ. The whole variable domain, filled in from reference TRBV5-1 and TRBJ2-5, reads KAGVTQTPRYLIKTRGQQVTLSCSPISGHRSVSWYQQTPGQGLQFLFEYFSETQRNKGNFPGRFSGRQFSNSRSEMNVSTLELGDSALYLCASSLGPSGETQYFGPGTRLLVL.

V gene TRBV11-2 combines with J gene TRBJ1-2, with a tentative D call TRBD1 (5 bases). Germline CDR1 and CDR2: SGHAT and FQNNGV. Trimming removed 7 bases at V and 2 bases at J, with 5 bases between. The CDR3 consists of 11 residues. The CDR3 DNA sequence: TGTGCCAGCACAGGGAACTATGGCTACACCTTC. Encoded protein: CASTGNYGYTF. The full variable domain, its missing parts supplied by reference TRBV11-2 and TRBJ1-2, is EAGVAQSPRYKIIEKRQSVAFWCNPISGHATLYWYQQILGQGPKLLIQFQNNGVVDDSQLPKDRFSAERLKGVDSTLKIQPAKLEDSAVYLCASTGNYGYTFGSGTRLTVV.